These 23 T cell receptor beta chains originate from one sample sequenced in a study of T-cell memory formation after mild COVID-19. TCRdb recomputed calls from the 5' RACE reads with MiXCR, one row per CDR3 protein. The table includes over 300,000 distinct CDR3 sequences, approximately 22% detected once. The sequenced sample consisted of PBMCs or a T cell subset sorted from them (not recorded which). These receptors were collected from a man between 18 and 35 years old who had mild COVID-19 (a few samples of this study predate the infection). Cell type and time point are not known.

This clonotype was seen only once. This chain links TRBV7-2 with TRBJ1-5, with 7 bases fitting TRBD1. The V gene end was trimmed by 5 bases and the J gene end by 7 bases; junction bases not matched to a gene: 8. This CDR3 has 14 amino acids. CDR1 is SGHTA and CDR2 is FQGNSA in the germline V gene. CDR3 protein: CASSQRQGGQPQHF. CDR3 coding DNA: TGTGCCAGCAGCCAACGACAGGGAGGCCAGCCCCAGCATTTT.

The V gene is TRBV6-2 or TRBV6-3, the J gene TRBJ1-1, with 7 bases that match TRBD1. CDR1 MNHEY and CDR2 SVGEGT come from the germline V gene. The CDR3 has 15 residues. V shed 4 bases, J shed 6 bases, and the junction held 11 bases outside the gene matches. In nucleotides, the CDR3 is TGTGCCAGCAGTTCCGATGAGTGGACAGGACCTGAAGCTTTCTTT. Its protein product is CASSSDEWTGPEAFF.

V gene TRBV5-1 combines with J gene TRBJ1-2; the D gene is possibly TRBD1 (6 bases). CDR3 length equals 15 residues. The V gene's germline CDR1 is SGHRS and CDR2 YFSETQ. V was shortened by 4 bases and J by 8 bases, with 21 bases between the two germline ends. The CDR3 DNA reads as TGCGCCAGCAGCCTAGGCTATGGGGGCCCGGCAGGCTACACCTTC. Encoded protein: CASSLGYGGPAGYTF.

The gene calls are TRBV6-4 and TRBJ1-2; 9 nucleotides match TRBD1. The length of the CDR3 is 16 residues. Germline V gene sequence: CDR1 MRHNA, CDR2 SNTAGT. V lost 4 bases to trimming and J lost 0 bases; unmatched junction nucleotides: 6. The CDR3 is CASSATGGVPNYGYTF. CDR3 bases: TGTGCCAGCAGTGCGACAGGGGGGGTTCCTAACTATGGCTACACCTTC.

In its sample, this clonotype was seen a few times. The V and J genes are TRBV7-9 and TRBJ1-1; the match to TRBD1 covers 8 bases. V lost 0 bases to trimming and J lost 4 bases; unmatched junction nucleotides: 4. CDR3 length: 15 residues. The germline V gene encodes CDR1 SEHNR and CDR2 FQNEAQ (reference sequence). In DNA form, the CDR3 reads TGTGCCAGCAGCTTAGCCTGGGACAGGACCACTGAAGCTTTCTTT. This translates into CASSLAWDRTTEAFF.

The count of this clonotype is one. CDR3 sequence: CASSLSATIETQYF. The CDR3 nucleotides read TGTGCCAGCAGTTTATCCGCGACTATAGAGACCCAGTACTTC. The chain carries TRBV28 and TRBJ2-5, with a weak D call TRBD2 (5 bases). The V end lost 1 base, the J end lost 4 bases, and 10 bases lay between the germline ends. The CDR3 consists of 14 residues. Germline V gene sequence: CDR1 MDHEN, CDR2 SYDVKM.

The chain carries TRBV5-1 and TRBJ1-1; D remains unclear. The CDR3 loop spans 14 amino acids. The ends were cut back, 0 bases at V and 3 bases at J, with 9 bases in the middle. CDR1 SGHRS and CDR2 YFSETQ come from the germline V gene. The CDR3 is CASSLESWDTEAFF. In DNA form, the CDR3 reads TGCGCCAGCAGCTTGGAGTCATGGGACACTGAAGCTTTCTTT.

This clonotype was recorded a few times. The chain has TRBV4-3 and TRBJ2-4, with D perhaps TRBD1 (6 bases). The CDR3 has 15 residues. CDR1 and CDR2 (germline): LGHNA, YSLEER. V was trimmed by 1 base and J by 3 bases, leaving 10 bases between them. For the CDR3, the DNA is TGCGCCAGCAGCCAAGCCGCGACAGGCAAAAACATTCAGTACTTC. As protein: CASSQAATGKNIQYF.

This clonotype appeared a few times. The chain uses TRBV6-5 and TRBJ2-1, with 12 positions matching TRBD2. Per germline, CDR1 MNHEY and CDR2 SVGAGI. With V trimmed by 7 bases and J by 10 bases, 11 bases remained unmatched. The CDR3 consists of 15 residues. CDR3: CASNSLAGGRREQFF. CDR3 nucleotides: TGTGCCAGCAACTCACTAGCGGGGGGACGACGGGAGCAGTTCTTC.

V usage is TRBV7-2 and J usage is TRBJ2-7; D possibly corresponds to TRBD2 (5 bases). V was trimmed by 6 bases and J by 3 bases, leaving 9 bases between them. The V gene's germline CDR1 is SGHTA and CDR2 FQGNSA. There are 12 residues in the CDR3. CDR3 protein: CASRSAVYEQYF. CDR3 DNA: TGTGCCAGCAGGTCAGCGGTCTACGAGCAGTACTTC.

There are a few counts of this clonotype. The chain combines TRBV5-1 with TRBJ2-5; a possible D gene is TRBD1 (6 bases). The CDR3 has 16 residues. Germline-derived CDR1 and CDR2 are SGHRS and YFSETQ. Trimming stripped 4 bases from V and 4 bases from J, with 20 bases between. The CDR3 protein is CASSRSTGPGRETQYF. The CDR3 nucleotides read TGCGCCAGCAGCCGATCGACAGGACCCGGGCGAGAGACCCAGTACTTC.

As concerns this clonotype: The junction departs from germline at one end; a sequencing error may be responsible. The CDR3 region has the DNA TGTGCCAGCAGCTTAGTGATGGGGGGGCAAGAGACCAAGTACTTC. The encoded protein is CASSLVMGGQETKYF. The V gene is TRBV7-9, the J gene TRBJ2-5; D might be TRBD2 (7 bases). Per germline, CDR1 SEHNR and CDR2 FQNEAQ (reference sequence). This CDR3 has 15 amino acids.

V gene TRBV9 combines with J gene TRBJ1-1; D is unclear. Per the germline V gene, CDR1 is SGDLS and CDR2 is YYNGEE. The ends were cut back, 0 bases at V and 6 bases at J, with 6 bases in the middle. The CDR3 length is 12 residues. CDR3 region: CASSVGLSEAFF. DNA for the CDR3: TGTGCCAGCAGCGTAGGATTGTCTGAAGCTTTCTTT.

This clonotype was seen more than once but under ten times. The chain carries TRBV19 and TRBJ2-5, with D perhaps TRBD1 (5 bases). The CDR3 totals 13 residues. Germline CDR1 and CDR2: LNHDA and SQIVND (reference sequence). Trimming stripped 5 bases from V and 6 bases from J, with 13 bases between. The CDR3 nucleotides are TGTGCCAGTAGTTCCTCAGGGTTGAAGACCCAGTACTTC. It specifies CASSSSGLKTQYF.

Regarding this clonotype: Given a much more abundant clone one base away, this may be a read error. The chain combines TRBV4-1 with TRBJ2-3; TRBD2 is a possible D gene (5 bases). The CDR3 extends over 17 amino acids. Germline V gene data show CDR1 as MGHRA and CDR2 as YSYEKL. The CDR3 DNA is TGCGCCAGCAGACAAGGCTACGGTAGCGTGGGCACAGATACGCAGTATTTT. It codes for CASRQGYGSVGTDTQYF.

This clonotype has just a few counts. V and J are TRBV11-2 and TRBJ1-2, with 9 nucleotides matching TRBD1. The V and J ends lost 5 bases and 8 bases, in that order; junction bases with no gene match: 9. CDR3 size: 14 residues. Germline V CDR1 and CDR2: SGHAT, FQNNGV. Here the CDR3 reads CASSQSGTGLGYTF. CDR3 DNA: TGTGCCAGCAGCCAGTCCGGGACAGGGTTGGGCTACACCTTC.

The gene calls are TRBV5-1 and TRBJ2-5, with D tentatively TRBD1 (5 bases). The CDR3 consists of 14 residues. Germline V CDR1 and CDR2: SGHRS, YFSETQ. With 7 bases removed from V and 1 base from J, the gap between germline ends came to 14 bases. This CDR3 reads CASEPGQGQETQYF. The DNA of the CDR3 is TGCGCCAGCGAGCCGGGTCAGGGCCAAGAGACCCAGTACTTC.

This clonotype was recorded a few times. The chain uses TRBV4-2 and TRBJ2-3; 9 bases are shared with TRBD2. V shed 0 bases and J 0 bases; nucleotides not matched to a gene: 7. Germline V gene data show CDR1 as LGHNA and CDR2 as YNFKEQ. The CDR3 totals 18 residues. The CDR3 nucleotides are TGTGCCAGCAGCCAAGATTTAGCGGGGGCCACTAGCACAGATACGCAGTATTTT. It specifies CASSQDLAGATSTDTQYF.

This clonotype was counted at least ten times. This chain's CDR3 is CASSREGYEQYF. In nucleotides, the CDR3 is TGTGCCAGCAGCCGAGAGGGATACGAGCAGTACTTC. This chain uses TRBV7-2 with TRBJ2-7; D perhaps matches TRBD2 (5 bases). There are 12 residues in the CDR3. Germline CDR1 SGHTA, CDR2 FQGNSA. Trimming shortened V by 5 bases and J by 4 bases, and 9 bases separated the two germline ends.

The chain joins TRBV5-1 to TRBJ2-3; 7 nucleotides line up with TRBD1. Germline CDR1 and CDR2: SGHRS and YFSETQ. The V gene end was trimmed by 3 bases and the J gene end by 1 base; junction bases not matched to a gene: 5. CDR3 length: 15 residues. The CDR3 bases are TGCGCCAGCAGCTCCCGGGACAGACGCACAGATACGCAGTATTTT. This sequence encodes CASSSRDRRTDTQYF. The full variable domain, its missing parts supplied by reference TRBV5-1 and TRBJ2-3, is KAGVTQTPRYLIKTRGQQVTLSCSPISGHRSVSWYQQTPGQGLQFLFEYFSETQRNKGNFPGRFSGRQFSNSRSEMNVSTLELGDSALYLCASSSRDRRTDTQYFGPGTRLTVL.

This clonotype turned up a few times. The V call is TRBV15, the J call TRBJ1-4; maybe TRBD1 (6 bases). The V end lost 0 bases, the J end lost 7 bases, and 18 bases lay between the germline ends. The CDR3 is made up of 17 amino acids. In germline, CDR1 is LNHNV, CDR2 YYDKDF (reference sequence). The CDR3 loop reads CATSRDFGGGESEKLFF. The CDR3 DNA is TGTGCCACCAGCAGAGATTTTGGAGGGGGGGAGAGTGAAAAACTGTTTTTT. Supplemented by reference TRBV15 and TRBJ1-4, the full variable domain reads DAMVIQNPRYQVTQFGKPVTLSCSQTLNHNVMYWYQQKSSQAPKLLFHYYDKDFNNEADTPDNFQSRRPNTSFCFLDIRSPGLGDTAMYLCATSRDFGGGESEKLFFGSGTQLSVL.

This clonotype was seen only a few times. The chain uses TRBV5-1 and TRBJ2-5; D possibly corresponds to TRBD1 (6 bases). Trimming pared 5 bases from V and 2 bases from J, leaving 13 bases between. This CDR3 comprises 14 residues. CDR1 SGHRS and CDR2 YFSETQ come from the germline V gene. The CDR3 reads CASRTGPVQETQYF. Written as DNA, the CDR3 is TGCGCCAGCAGAACAGGGCCAGTTCAAGAGACCCAGTACTTC.

A few counts support this clonotype. The chain recombines TRBV20-1 with TRBJ2-7; TRBD2 aligns across 10 bases. The trim removed 3 bases at V and 2 bases at J, leaving 7 bases unmatched. The CDR3 totals 15 residues. Germline CDR1 DFQATT, CDR2 SNEGSKA (reference sequence). CDR3 sequence (DNA): TGCAGTGCTAGCCCCCGACTAGCGGGTACCTACGAGCAGTACTTC. It codes for CSASPRLAGTYEQYF.